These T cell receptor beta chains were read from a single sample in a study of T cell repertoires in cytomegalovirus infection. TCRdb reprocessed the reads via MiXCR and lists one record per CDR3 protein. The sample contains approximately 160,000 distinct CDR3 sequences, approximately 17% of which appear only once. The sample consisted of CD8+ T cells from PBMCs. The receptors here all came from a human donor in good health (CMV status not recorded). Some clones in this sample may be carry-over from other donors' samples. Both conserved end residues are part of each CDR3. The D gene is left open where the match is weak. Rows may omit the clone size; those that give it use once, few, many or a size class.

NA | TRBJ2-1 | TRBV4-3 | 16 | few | CASSQDHPMGYNEQFF | TGCGCCAGCAGCCAAGACCATCCTATGGGGTACAATGAGCAGTTCTTC
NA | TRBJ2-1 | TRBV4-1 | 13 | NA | CASSQANTSPEFF | TGCGCCAGCAGCCAAGCGAACACCAGCCCTGAGTTCTTC
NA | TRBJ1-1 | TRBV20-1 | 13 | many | CSARDSRGTEAFF | TGCAGTGCTAGAGACTCCAGGGGAACTGAAGCTTTCTTT
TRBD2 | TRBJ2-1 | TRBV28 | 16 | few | CASSPIAGNSYNEQFF | TGTGCCAGCAGTCCGATAGCGGGGAACTCCTACAATGAGCAGTTCTTC
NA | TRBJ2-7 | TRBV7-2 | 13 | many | CASSLVPAYEQYF | TGTGCCAGCAGCTTAGTTCCCGCCTACGAGCAGTACTTC
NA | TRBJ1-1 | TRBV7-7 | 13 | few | CASSLRMDTEAFF | TGTGCCAGCAGCTTACGGATGGACACTGAAGCTTTCTTT
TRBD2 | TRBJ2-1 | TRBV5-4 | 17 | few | CASSLGASGRGRGEQFF | TGTGCCAGCAGCTTGGGGGCTAGCGGGAGAGGAAGGGGTGAGCAGTTCTTC
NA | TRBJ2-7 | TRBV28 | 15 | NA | CASSPPFTWAYEQYF | TGTGCCAGCAGTCCTCCCTTTACATGGGCCTACGAGCAGTACTTC
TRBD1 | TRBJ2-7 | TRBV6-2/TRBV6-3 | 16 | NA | CASSYSLRTGDYEQYF | TGTGCCAGCAGTTACAGCCTGCGGACAGGGGACTACGAGCAGTACTTC
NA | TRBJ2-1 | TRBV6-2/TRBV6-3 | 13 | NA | CASSKREGNEQFF | TGTGCCAGCAGTAAAAGGGAAGGCAATGAGCAGTTCTTC
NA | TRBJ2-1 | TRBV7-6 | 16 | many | CASSSTPRGRGSEQFF | TGTGCCAGCAGCTCCACCCCCCGGGGCAGGGGAAGTGAGCAGTTCTTC
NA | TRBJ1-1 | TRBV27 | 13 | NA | CASSLLENTEAFF | TGTGCCAGCAGTTTACTCGAGAACACTGAAGCTTTCTTT
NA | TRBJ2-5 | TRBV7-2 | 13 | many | CASSLVGGKTQYF | TGTGCCAGCAGCTTAGTTGGGGGAAAGACCCAGTACTTC
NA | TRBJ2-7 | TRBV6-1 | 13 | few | CASSEDGSYEQYF | TGTGCCAGCAGTGAAGACGGCTCCTACGAGCAGTACTTC
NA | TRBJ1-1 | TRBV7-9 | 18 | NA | CASSLGAMGGGMNTEAFF | TGTGCCAGCAGCTTAGGAGCAATGGGCGGTGGAATGAACACTGAAGCTTTCTTT
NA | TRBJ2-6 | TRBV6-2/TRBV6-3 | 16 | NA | CASSYLGQAGANVLTF | TGTGCCAGCAGTTACCTTGGGCAGGCTGGGGCCAACGTCCTGACTTTC
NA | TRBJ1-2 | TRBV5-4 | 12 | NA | CASRTSPYGYTF | TGTGCCAGCAGGACATCCCCCTATGGCTACACCTTC
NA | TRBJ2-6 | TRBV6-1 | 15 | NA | CASSERIAGANVLTF | TGTGCCAGCAGTGAACGCATTGCTGGGGCCAACGTCCTGACTTTC
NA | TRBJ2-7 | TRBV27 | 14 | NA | CASATGPPPYEQYF | TGTGCCAGCGCCACGGGCCCACCTCCCTACGAGCAGTACTTC
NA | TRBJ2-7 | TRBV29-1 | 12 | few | CSVSAGSYEQYF | TGCAGCGTCTCTGCCGGTTCCTACGAGCAGTACTTC
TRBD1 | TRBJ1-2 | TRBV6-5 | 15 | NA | CASSYSGTGSYGYTF | TGTGCCAGCAGTTACTCGGGGACAGGGAGTTATGGCTACACCTTC
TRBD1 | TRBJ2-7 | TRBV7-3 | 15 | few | CASSLSGQGAYEQYF | TGTGCCAGCAGCCTTTCGGGACAGGGGGCCTACGAGCAGTACTTC
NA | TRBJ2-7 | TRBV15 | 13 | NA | CATSRDAAYEQYF | TGTGCCACCAGCAGGGACGCTGCCTACGAGCAGTACTTC
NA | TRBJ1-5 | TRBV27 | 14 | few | CASRPGYSNQPQHF | TGTGCCAGCAGACCAGGGTATAGCAATCAGCCCCAGCATTTT
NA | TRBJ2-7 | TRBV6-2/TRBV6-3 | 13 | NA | CASSVELVYEQYF | TGTGCCAGCAGTGTTGAACTAGTCTACGAGCAGTACTTC
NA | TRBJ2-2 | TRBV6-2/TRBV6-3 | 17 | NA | CASSYSTWGRDFGELFF | TGTGCCAGCAGTTACTCGACTTGGGGCAGAGATTTCGGGGAGCTGTTTTTT
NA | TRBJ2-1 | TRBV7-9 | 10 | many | CASSINEQFF | TGTGCCAGCAGTATCAATGAGCAGTTCTTC
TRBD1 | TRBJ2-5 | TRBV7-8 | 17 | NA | CASSLPSGQGRKETQYF | TGTGCCAGCAGCTTACCTTCAGGACAGGGGAGGAAAGAGACCCAGTACTTC
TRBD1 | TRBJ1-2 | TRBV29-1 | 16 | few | CSVRDRESVANYGYTF | TGCAGCGTTAGGGACAGGGAAAGTGTAGCGAACTATGGCTACACCTTC
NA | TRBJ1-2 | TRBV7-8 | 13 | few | CASSPGGADGYTF | TGTGCCAGCAGCCCCGGGGGGGCCGACGGCTACACCTTC
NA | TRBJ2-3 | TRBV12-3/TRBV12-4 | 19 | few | CASSSPHRQAKTSTDTQYF | TGTGCCAGCAGTTCCCCCCACAGACAGGCGAAAACTAGCACAGATACGCAGTATTTT
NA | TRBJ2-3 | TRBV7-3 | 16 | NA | CASSLLGGNPADTQYF | TGTGCCAGCAGCTTACTGGGCGGAAACCCCGCAGATACGCAGTATTTT
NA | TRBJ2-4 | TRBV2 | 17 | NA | CASRDDGLVYGRDIQYF | TGTGCCAGCAGGGACGATGGGCTAGTCTACGGGAGAGACATTCAGTACTTC
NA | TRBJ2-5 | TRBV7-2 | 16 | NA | CASSLVFGGIGETQYF | TGTGCCAGCAGCTTAGTGTTCGGGGGAATCGGAGAGACCCAGTACTTC
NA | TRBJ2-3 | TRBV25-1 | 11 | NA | CASASTDTQYF | TGTGCCAGCGCGTCTACAGATACGCAGTATTTT
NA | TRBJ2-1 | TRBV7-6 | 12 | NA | CASSPDFLEQFF | TGTGCCAGCAGCCCTGATTTTCTTGAGCAGTTCTTC
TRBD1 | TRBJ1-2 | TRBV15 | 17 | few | CATSRDLRPQGDYGYTF | TGTGCCACCAGCAGAGATCTCAGGCCTCAGGGGGATTATGGCTACACCTTC
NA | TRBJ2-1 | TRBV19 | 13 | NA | CASSSRRGDEQFF | TGTGCCAGTAGTTCCAGGAGGGGGGATGAGCAGTTCTTC
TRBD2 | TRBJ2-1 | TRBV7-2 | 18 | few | CASSLNKGLAETNNEQFF | TGTGCCAGCAGCTTAAACAAGGGACTAGCGGAGACTAACAATGAGCAGTTCTTC
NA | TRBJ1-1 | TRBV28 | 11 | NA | CVSSKNTEAFF | TGTGTCTCCTCAAAAAACACTGAAGCTTTCTTT
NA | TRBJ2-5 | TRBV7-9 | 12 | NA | CASSFQEETQYF | TGTGCCAGCAGCTTCCAGGAAGAGACCCAGTACTTC
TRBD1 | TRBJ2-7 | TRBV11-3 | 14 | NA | CASSTQGDDDEQYF | TGTGCCAGCAGCACGCAGGGGGATGACGACGAGCAGTACTTC
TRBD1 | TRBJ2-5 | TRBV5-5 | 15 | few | CASSLAPAGGETQYF | TGTGCCAGCAGCTTGGCCCCGGCAGGGGGAGAGACCCAGTACTTC
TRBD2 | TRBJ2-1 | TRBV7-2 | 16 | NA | CASSCCRLAGYNEQFF | TGTGCCAGCAGCTGCTGTAGACTAGCGGGGTACAATGAGCAGTTCTTC
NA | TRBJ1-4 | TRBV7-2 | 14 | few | CASSLGPRAEKLFF | TGTGCCAGCAGTCTCGGCCCTCGGGCTGAAAAACTGTTTTTT
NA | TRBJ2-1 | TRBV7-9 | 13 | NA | CASRMEGGNEQFF | TGTGCCAGCAGAATGGAGGGAGGCAATGAGCAGTTCTTC
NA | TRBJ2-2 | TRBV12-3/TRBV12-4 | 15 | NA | CASSSPGGLTGELFF | TGTGCCAGCAGTTCCCCGGGGGGCCTCACCGGGGAGCTGTTTTTT
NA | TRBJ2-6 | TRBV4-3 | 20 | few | CASSQEFTRTASSGANVLTF | TGCGCCAGCAGCCAAGAGTTCACCAGGACAGCTAGCTCTGGGGCCAACGTCCTGACTTTC
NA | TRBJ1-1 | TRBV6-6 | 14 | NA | CASSHDWGNTEAFF | TGTGCCAGCAGTCACGATTGGGGGAACACTGAAGCTTTCTTT
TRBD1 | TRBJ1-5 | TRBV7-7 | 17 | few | CASSPWDRGPVNQPQHF | TGTGCCAGCAGCCCCTGGGACAGGGGGCCCGTTAATCAGCCCCAGCATTTT
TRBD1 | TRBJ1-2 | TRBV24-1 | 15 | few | CATKGAGTGGDGYTF | TGTGCCACCAAAGGAGCCGGGACAGGGGGCGATGGCTACACCTTC
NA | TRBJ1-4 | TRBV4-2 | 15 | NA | CASSQAPGLNEKLFF | TGTGCCAGCAGCCAAGCTCCAGGACTTAATGAAAAACTGTTTTTT
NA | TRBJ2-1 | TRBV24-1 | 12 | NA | CATSDPKGSQFF | TGTGCCACCAGTGACCCCAAGGGTAGTCAGTTCTTC
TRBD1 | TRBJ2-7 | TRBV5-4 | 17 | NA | CASSLLTGTGAYYEQYF | TGTGCCAGCAGCTTGCTGACCGGGACAGGGGCCTACTACGAGCAGTACTTC
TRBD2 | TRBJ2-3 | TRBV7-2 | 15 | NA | CASSLLSGGTDTQYF | TGTGCCAGCAGCTTACTTAGCGGGGGCACAGATACGCAGTATTTT
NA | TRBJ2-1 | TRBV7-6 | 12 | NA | CASSSSWNELFF | TGTGCCAGCAGCTCTAGCTGGAATGAGCTGTTCTTC
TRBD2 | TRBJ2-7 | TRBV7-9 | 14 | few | CASSPRGESNEQYF | TGTGCCAGCAGCCCTCGGGGGGAAAGCAACGAGCAGTACTTC
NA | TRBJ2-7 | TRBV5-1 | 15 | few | CASSLTGGLLYEQYF | TGCGCCAGCAGCCTCACAGGGGGACTACTCTACGAGCAGTACTTC
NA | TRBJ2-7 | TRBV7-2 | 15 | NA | CASSLVLGSYYEQYF | TGTGCCAGCAGCTTAGTTCTCGGGAGTTACTACGAGCAGTACTTC
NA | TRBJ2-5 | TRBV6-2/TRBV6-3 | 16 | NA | CASSYPPAGPRETQYF | TGTGCCAGCAGTTACCCCCCCGCGGGGCCCAGGGAGACCCAGTACTTC